This T cell receptor (beta chain) came from a study of CD8 T cells in Susac syndrome. The patients with Susac syndrome were individuals who fulfilled the recently defined diagnostic criteria for disease that was either definite or probable. Study results and caveats: Within Susac syndrome CD4+ T cell repertoires, clonal expansion was not evident. The study's TCR sequencing and HLA analysis drew on a certain number of individuals. That number was acknowledged as relatively small.

Comment on this clonotype: Its antigen is unknown.

This CDR3 is built from 15 residues. Per germline, CDR1 MNHEY and CDR2 SVGAGI. Trimming stripped 2 bases from V and 2 bases from J, with 12 bases between. RNA was extracted with the RNeasy kit, and a quantity of roughly 0.5 to 1 ug was reverse transcribed using random hexamers. Multiplex immunoSEQ PCR targeted 54 Vbeta and 13 Jbeta TCR beta segments. TCRdb analysed the immunoSEQ multiplex PCR reads with MiXCR anew, one entry per CDR3 protein. Of under 200,000 distinct CDR3 sequences in the sample, about 91% are singletons; the top ten hold 0.085% to 0.1%. The receptor was derived from a human donor with Susac syndrome. Sequencing was performed on CD4+ T cells from PBMCs. The rearrangement links TRBV6-5 to TRBJ2-5, with D perhaps assigned TRBD1 or TRBD2 (5 bases each). CDR3 sequence: CASSYEPGRQETQYF. The CDR3 bases are TGTGCCAGCAGTTACGAGCCGGGACGTCAAGAGACCCAGTACTTC.